A single sample is the source of the 28 T cell receptor beta chains below, sequenced in a study of T cell repertoires in cytomegalovirus infection. TCRdb re-analysed the reads in MiXCR, keeping a single row per CDR3 protein. This sample has 200,000 to 300,000 distinct CDR3 sequences; roughly 15% occur once, and the top ten carry about 10%. Material: PBMCs. The origin of the receptors is a human donor in good health (CMV status not recorded). Some clones in this sample may be carry-over from other donors' samples.

V and J are TRBV29-1 and TRBJ2-2, with 9 bases aligning to TRBD1. The CDR3 length is 13 residues. V was clipped by 6 bases and J by 6 bases; unmatched bases: 5. Germline assignment: CDR1 SQVTM and CDR2 ANQGSEA. The CDR3 reads CSVRDRVPGELFF. The CDR3 nucleotides are TGCAGCGTCCGGGACAGGGTCCCCGGGGAGCTGTTTTTT.

This clonotype was detected only a few times. V is TRBV12-3 or TRBV12-4 and J is TRBJ1-1; D uncertain. V was shortened by 3 bases and J by 6 bases, with 14 bases between the two germline ends. This CDR3 contains 14 residues. The CDR3 here is CASSFRLLTPEAFF. Written as DNA, the CDR3 is TGTGCCAGCAGTTTTCGACTGCTAACCCCTGAAGCTTTCTTT.

Only a few counts were recorded for this clonotype. This chain uses TRBV15 with TRBJ2-1; no firm D call. In germline, CDR1 is LNHNV, CDR2 YYDKDF (reference sequence). V was cut by 4 bases and J by 8 bases, with 15 bases left in between. The CDR3 is made up of 14 amino acids. As DNA, the CDR3 is TGTGCCACCAGCAAGGGCCCTGACTGGGATGAGCAGTTCTTC. Its protein product is CATSKGPDWDEQFF.

This clonotype was observed many times. This sequence joins TRBV28 and TRBJ1-4; D ambiguous. CDR1 MDHEN and CDR2 SYDVKM come from the germline V gene. Trimming pared 2 bases from V and 2 bases from J, leaving 9 bases between. The CDR3 has 15 residues. The CDR3 nucleotides are TGTGCCAGCAGTTTAGGGCCGCCTACTAATGAAAAACTGTTTTTT. This sequence encodes CASSLGPPTNEKLFF.

This clonotype was recorded a few times. The CDR3 is CASRRQRNTEAFF. As DNA, the CDR3 is TGTGCCAGCAGACGACAGAGGAACACTGAAGCTTTCTTT. The chain has TRBV6-2 or TRBV6-3 and TRBJ1-1; D possibly corresponds to TRBD1 (5 bases). Trimming took 6 bases from V and 1 from J, leaving 9 bases between them. The germline V gene encodes CDR1 MNHEY and CDR2 SVGEGT. This CDR3 is built from 13 residues.

This clonotype was seen at least ten times. The rearrangement joins TRBV5-1 to TRBJ2-1, with 7 bases aligning to TRBD1. This CDR3 has 15 residues. The germline CDR1 and CDR2 sequences are SGHRS and YFSETQ. Unmatched junction bases numbered 7, after V lost 3 bases and J lost 4 bases. CDR3 DNA: TGCGCCAGCAGCTCACAGGGGTTAGAATACAATGAGCAGTTCTTC. Translation: CASSSQGLEYNEQFF.

This clonotype turned up a few times. V gene TRBV15 combines with J gene TRBJ2-3; D call uncertain. The CDR3 consists of 15 residues. Trimming left V 8 bases short and J 3 bases short, with 18 bases between. CDR1 and CDR2 (germline): LNHNV, YYDKDF (reference sequence). DNA of the CDR3: TGTGCCACCGGCACAACGGCTGGCTCAACAGATACGCAGTATTTT. This translates into CATGTTAGSTDTQYF. The variable domain in full, with the rest retrieved from reference TRBV15 and TRBJ2-3, is DAMVIQNPRYQVTQFGKPVTLSCSQTLNHNVMYWYQQKSSQAPKLLFHYYDKDFNNEADTPDNFQSRRPNTSFCFLDIRSPGLGDTAMYLCATGTTAGSTDTQYFGPGTRLTVL.

The chain uses TRBV24-1 and TRBJ1-5, with D uncertain. This CDR3 spans 14 amino acids. Germline lookup yields CDR1 KGHDR and CDR2 SFDVKD. V was trimmed by 4 bases and J by 4 bases, leaving 10 bases between them. DNA for the CDR3: TGTGCCACCAGTGACCCCGGGTGGAATCAGCCCCAGCATTTT. Amino acid sequence: CATSDPGWNQPQHF.

This clonotype occurred a few times. The chain employs TRBV19 and TRBJ1-5; the D gene is possibly TRBD1 (5 bases). Germline CDR1 is LNHDA and CDR2 is SQIVND (reference sequence). V was cut by 5 bases and J by 4 bases, with 9 bases left in between. The CDR3 runs 13 residues. For the CDR3, the DNA is TGTGCCAGTAGTGACCAGGGAAATCAGCCCCAGCATTTT. It specifies CASSDQGNQPQHF.

On this clonotype: This sequence may be a read error, since a much larger clone differs from it by one base. The chain combines TRBV7-2 with TRBJ2-3; possibly TRBD1 for D (6 bases). The CDR3 is made up of 13 amino acids. Looked up from germline, CDR1 is SGHTA and CDR2 is FQGNSA. CDR3 in DNA: TGTGCCAGCAGACCTACAGGGACGGATACGCAGTCTTTT. This translates into CASRPTGTDTQSF.

This clonotype has a count of ten or more. This chain's CDR3 is CASSPDRPGYNEQFF. CDR3 coding DNA: TGTGCCAGCAGCCCAGACAGGCCTGGTTACAATGAGCAGTTCTTC. This chain connects TRBV7-6 to TRBJ2-1; possible D gene TRBD1, 6 bases. This CDR3 has 15 residues. The V and J ends lost 5 bases and 4 bases respectively, with 15 bases between them. Germline assignment: CDR1 SGHVS and CDR2 FNYEAQ.

This clonotype was detected a few times. The rearrangement links TRBV20-1 to TRBJ2-7, with D possibly TRBD2 on 5 matching bases. V was clipped by 3 bases and J by 6 bases, with 6 bases between them. In germline, CDR1 is DFQATT, CDR2 SNEGSKA (reference sequence). The CDR3 spans 10 residues. CDR3 bases: TGCAGTGCTAGTGGACTCGAGCAGTACTTC. This gives the protein CSASGLEQYF.

In its sample, this clonotype was seen many times. V gene TRBV5-4 combines with J gene TRBJ2-1; D possibly matches TRBD1 or TRBD2 (5 bases each). The ends were cut back, 6 bases at V and 0 bases at J, with 16 bases in the middle. The V gene's germline CDR1 is SGHNT and CDR2 YYREEE (reference sequence). The CDR3 extends over 16 amino acids. CDR3 coding DNA: TGTGCCAGCACCGAGGGTGGGGGTTTCTCCTACAATGAGCAGTTCTTC. Protein sequence: CASTEGGGFSYNEQFF.

The V and J genes are TRBV20-1 and TRBJ2-2, with 7 bases that match TRBD2. The germline V gene encodes CDR1 DFQATT and CDR2 SNEGSKA (reference sequence). With V trimmed by 6 bases and J by 7 bases, 11 bases remained unmatched. The CDR3 is 14 amino acids. The CDR3 nucleotides are TGCAGTGCAGCGACTAGCCTTAAGGGCGGGGAGCTGTTTTTT. Translation: CSAATSLKGGELFF.

This clonotype was observed a handful of times. V usage is TRBV28 and J usage is TRBJ2-7; D is possibly TRBD1 (5 bases). Between the trimmed V and J ends, which lost 5 bases and 4 bases, there was a span of 21 bases. Germline CDR1 is MDHEN and CDR2 is SYDVKM. CDR3 length equals 16 residues. CDR3 DNA: TGTGCCAGCAGTCTCCACGGCCGCTCTAGGGGTTACGAGCAGTACTTC. Translated, it gives CASSLHGRSRGYEQYF.

The CDR3 region is CSASSQGLAGPLTDLYNEQFF. CDR3 nucleotides: TGCAGTGCTAGCTCCCAAGGACTAGCGGGACCGCTAACGGATTTATACAATGAGCAGTTCTTC. The chain employs TRBV20-1 and TRBJ2-1, with 12 bases matching TRBD2. This CDR3 contains 21 residues. Germline CDR1 is DFQATT and CDR2 is SNEGSKA (reference sequence). J was trimmed by 4 bases and V by 3 bases; bases with no gene match: 22.

This clonotype was seen repeatedly, ten times or more. The chain uses TRBV27 and TRBJ1-6; D call uncertain. The length of the CDR3 is 13 residues. The ends were cut back, 5 bases at V and 6 bases at J, with 8 bases in the middle. CDR1 and CDR2 from the germline V gene are MNHEY and SMNVEV (reference sequence). The DNA of the CDR3 is TGTGCCAGCAGTCCGCGAATTAATTCACCCCTCCACTTT. Its translation is CASSPRINSPLHF.

A few counts support this clonotype. The chain uses TRBV5-1 and TRBJ2-7, with 8 bases lining up with TRBD2. The V segment lost 3 bases and the J segment 9 bases; nucleotides outside the gene matches: 11. In germline, CDR1 is SGHRS, CDR2 YFSETQ. The CDR3 runs to 14 residues. Here the CDR3 reads CASSSSGSTIMQYF. The CDR3 bases are TGCGCCAGCAGCTCTAGCGGGTCGACCATTATGCAGTACTTC.

This clonotype occurred many times. The chain joins TRBV7-2 to TRBJ1-3; tentatively, D is TRBD1 (5 bases). The V gene lost 6 bases and the J gene lost 3 bases, with 15 bases spanning the gap. Germline V gene lookup returns CDR1 SGHTA and CDR2 FQGNSA. CDR3 length equals 15 residues. CDR3 sequence (DNA): TGTGCCAGCAGGGACGGGGGAACGGTTGGAAACACCATATATTTT. Residues: CASRDGGTVGNTIYF.

This clonotype occurred many times. V gene TRBV7-2 combines with J gene TRBJ2-7; D possibly uses TRBD1 or TRBD2 (5 bases each). This CDR3 region has 15 residues. CDR1 is SGHTA and CDR2 is FQGNSA in the germline V gene. Trimming removed 5 bases from V and 1 base from J, with 15 bases in between. The CDR3 is CASSRSGTVSYEQYF. CDR3 coding DNA: TGTGCCAGCAGCCGGTCCGGGACCGTTTCCTACGAGCAGTACTTC. Complete variable domain (other parts from reference TRBV7-2 and TRBJ2-7): GAGVSQSPSNKVTEKGKDVELRCDPISGHTALYWYRQSLGQGLEFLIYFQGNSAPDKSGLPSDRFSAERTGGSVSTLTIQRTQQEDSAVYLCASSRSGTVSYEQYFGPGTRLTVT.

This clonotype has only a few counts. This chain uses TRBV29-1 with TRBJ2-1; D remains ambiguous. The CDR3 totals 11 residues. Looked up from germline, CDR1 is SQVTM and CDR2 is ANQGSEA. V was clipped by 3 bases and J by 6 bases, with 6 bases between them. The CDR3 here is CSVDPGNEQFF. As DNA, the CDR3 is TGCAGCGTTGACCCCGGCAATGAGCAGTTCTTC.

This clonotype has ten or more counts. CDR3 nucleotide sequence: TGTGCCAGCAGTCCCCCGGGGGGGCTAGCCAAAAACATTCAGTACTTC. It translates to CASSPPGGLAKNIQYF. This chain joins TRBV12-3 or TRBV12-4 and TRBJ2-4, with 8 bases aligning to TRBD2. This CDR3 has 16 residues. Germline trimming cut 5 bases from V and 0 bases from J; bases unmatched to any gene: 6.

This clonotype was observed at least ten times. The rearrangement uses TRBV7-9 and TRBJ1-4; a weak D match, TRBD1 (5 bases). V lost 4 bases and J 5 bases, leaving 14 bases between the germline ends. The germline V gene has CDR1 SEHNR and CDR2 FQNEAQ (reference sequence). CDR3 length equals 15 residues. The CDR3, as DNA: TGTGCCAGCAGCTATGGGGCAGGCAAGAATGAAAAACTGTTTTTT. Translation: CASSYGAGKNEKLFF.

This clonotype was detected ten times or more. V usage is TRBV7-2 and J usage is TRBJ2-1, with 8 bases identical to TRBD2. Germline-derived CDR1 and CDR2 are SGHTA and FQGNSA. The CDR3 runs to 13 residues. V shed 5 bases and J 9 bases; nucleotides not matched to a gene: 6. CDR3 in DNA: TGTGCCAGCAGCCCGGGGGGGGGCTCTGAGCAGTTCTTC. It specifies CASSPGGGSEQFF.

The table lists this clonotype with a few counts. This chain links TRBV4-1 with TRBJ2-1; perhaps TRBD1 as D (6 bases). V dropped 0 bases and J dropped 0 bases, with 12 bases sitting between them. The germline gives CDR1 MGHRA, CDR2 YSYEKL. The CDR3 runs 17 residues. For the CDR3, the DNA is TGCGCCAGCAGCCAAGAGCCGGACAGAAGCTCCTACAATGAGCAGTTCTTC. It specifies CASSQEPDRSSYNEQFF.

This clonotype appeared a few times. The chain combines TRBV27 with TRBJ1-6; D call uncertain. Trimming took off 1 base at V and 10 bases at J, with 11 bases between the two ends. Germline assignment: CDR1 MNHEY and CDR2 SMNVEV (reference sequence). This CDR3 spans 14 amino acids. The CDR3 coding sequence is TGTGCCAGCAGTTTATTCCGGTCGGAATCACCCCTCCACTTT. This translates into CASSLFRSESPLHF.

In this sample, this clonotype turned up a few times. This chain joins TRBV25-1 and TRBJ2-7, with a tentative D call TRBD2 (5 bases). The V and J ends lost 7 bases and 3 bases respectively, with 13 bases between them. The CDR3 spans 13 residues. CDR1 is MGHDK, CDR2 SYGVNS, per germline. The CDR3 sequence is CASTGNLGYEQYF. The CDR3, as DNA: TGTGCCAGCACCGGGAATTTGGGCTACGAGCAGTACTTC.

The chain employs TRBV4-3 and TRBJ2-3, with 9 bases aligning to TRBD2. The CDR3 consists of 16 residues. Germline CDR1 LGHNA, CDR2 YSLEER. J was trimmed by 4 bases and V by 3 bases; bases with no gene match: 8. Here the CDR3 reads CASSHGAGGGSDTQYF. The CDR3 nucleotides read TGCGCCAGCAGCCACGGCGCGGGAGGGGGTTCAGATACGCAGTATTTT.